This T cell receptor beta chain is from a study of blood T cell repertoires in COVID-19. This clone was observed a single time. Data came from immunoSEQ multiplex PCR; TCRdb stores just in-frame clones and leaves some out. Of about 170,000 clones in the sample, roughly 91% were seen once. Trimming pared 8 bases from V and 9 bases from J, leaving 26 bases between. The CDR3 has 16 residues. Germline CDR1 reads SGHVS; CDR2 reads FQNEAQ. Sequencing was performed on peripheral blood. The sequence derives from a woman in her 50s with acute or convalescent COVID-19. V gene TRBV7-8 combines with J gene TRBJ2-1, with a weak D call TRBD2 (5 bases). The CDR3 reads CASELSRVLNRGEQFF. CDR3 nucleotide sequence: TGTGCCAGCGAACTGAGTAGGGTCCTCAACCGGGGTGAGCAGTTCTTC.